This T cell receptor beta chain was obtained from a study of shared clonotypes between healthy human individuals. General study points: In general, naive subsets displayed greater estimated richness than memory subsets did. Genetic and exposure-history diversity was limited by the small donor number.

There are 13 residues in the CDR3. Germline V gives CDR1 GTSNPN, CDR2 SVGIG (reference sequence). V dropped 0 bases and J dropped 8 bases, with 13 bases sitting between them. Worth noting for this clone: The antigen remains undetermined.

Naive CD8 isolation took CD45RO-negative cells positively selected for CCR7 and excluded terminally differentiated effector memory CD45RA+ cells. Among the donors, all were Caucasian adults who lived in Nashville, Tennessee. At deep level, the assay was performed. Clones were sequenced by immunoSEQ multiplex PCR, and TCRdb holds only the in-frame ones, with some missing. The repertoire includes more than 2 million clones, about 94% of them detected once, and about 1.7% sits in the top ten. Sequencing was done on a sample of naive CD8+ T cells from PBMCs. This sequence was found in a man younger than 35 in good health. Some clones in this sample may be carry-over from other donors' samples. The chain couples TRBV30 to TRBJ1-2; possibly TRBD1 for D (5 bases). The DNA for the CDR3 is TGTGCCTGGAGTGTATACGGGGCCCAGGGCTACACCTTC. It specifies CAWSVYGAQGYTF.